This T cell receptor beta chain was profiled in a study of T-cell reconstitution after alpha-beta-depleted transplantation in children. Germline CDR1 SEHNR, CDR2 FQNEAQ (reference sequence). The CDR3 totals 14 residues. V lost 5 bases and J 4 bases, leaving 12 bases between the germline ends. Molecular barcoding with unique molecular identifiers was used for the TCRbeta library. TCRdb fed the PCR reads into MiXCR, producing one record per CDR3 protein. The sample carries hundreds of thousands of distinct CDR3 sequences, roughly 17% recorded once. The input for sequencing was PBMCs from the stem cell graft donor, taken from the stem cell graft. This receptor was obtained from a human donor who donated a stem cell graft to a child with acute myeloid leukemia. The rearrangement links TRBV7-9 to TRBJ1-3; D is unclear. Here the CDR3 DNA reads TGTGCCAGCAGCCGGGGTTACGGGGGAAACACCATATATTTT. Translating it yields CASSRGYGGNTIYF.